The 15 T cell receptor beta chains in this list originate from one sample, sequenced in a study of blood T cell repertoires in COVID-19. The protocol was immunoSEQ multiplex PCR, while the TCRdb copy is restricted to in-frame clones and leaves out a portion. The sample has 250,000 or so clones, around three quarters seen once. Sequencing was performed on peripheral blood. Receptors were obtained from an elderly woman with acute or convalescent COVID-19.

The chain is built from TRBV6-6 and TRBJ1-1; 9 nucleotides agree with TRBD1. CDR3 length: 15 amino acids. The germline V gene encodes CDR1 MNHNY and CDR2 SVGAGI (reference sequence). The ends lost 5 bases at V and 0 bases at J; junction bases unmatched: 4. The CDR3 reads CASSTGGALNTEAFF. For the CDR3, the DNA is TGTGCCAGCAGTACAGGGGGCGCCCTGAACACTGAAGCTTTCTTT.

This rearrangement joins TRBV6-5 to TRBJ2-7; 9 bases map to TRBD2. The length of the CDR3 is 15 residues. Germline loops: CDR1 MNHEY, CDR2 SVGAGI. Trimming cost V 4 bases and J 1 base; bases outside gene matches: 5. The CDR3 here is CASSSSGTGSYEQYF. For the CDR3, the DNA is TGTGCCAGCAGTTCTAGCGGGACCGGTTCCTACGAGCAGTACTTC.

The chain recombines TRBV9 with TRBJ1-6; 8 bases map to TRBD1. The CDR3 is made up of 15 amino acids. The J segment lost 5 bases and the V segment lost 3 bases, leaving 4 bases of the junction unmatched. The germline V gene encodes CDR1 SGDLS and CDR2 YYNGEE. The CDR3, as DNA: TGTGCCAGCAGCGATGGACAGGGACATAATTCACCCCTCCACTTT. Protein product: CASSDGQGHNSPLHF.

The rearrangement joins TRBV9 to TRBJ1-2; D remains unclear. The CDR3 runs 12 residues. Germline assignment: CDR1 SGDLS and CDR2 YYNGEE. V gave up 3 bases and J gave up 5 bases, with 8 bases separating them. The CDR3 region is CASSGLSYGYTF. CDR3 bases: TGTGCCAGCAGCGGGCTTTCATATGGCTACACCTTC.

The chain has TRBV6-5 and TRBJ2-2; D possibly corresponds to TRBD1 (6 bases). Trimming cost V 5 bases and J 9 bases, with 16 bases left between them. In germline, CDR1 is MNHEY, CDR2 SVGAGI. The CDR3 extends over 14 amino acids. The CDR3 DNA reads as TGTGCCAGCAGTCCGGACAGTCCTTCGAGGGAGCTGTTTTTT. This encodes CASSPDSPSRELFF.

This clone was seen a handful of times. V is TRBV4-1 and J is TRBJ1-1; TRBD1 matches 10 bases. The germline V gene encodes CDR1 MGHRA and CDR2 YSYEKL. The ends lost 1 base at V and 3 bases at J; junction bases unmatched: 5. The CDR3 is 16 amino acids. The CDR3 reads CASSQGQGALYTEAFF. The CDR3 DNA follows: TGCGCCAGCAGCCAAGGACAGGGGGCTCTCTACACTGAAGCTTTCTTT.

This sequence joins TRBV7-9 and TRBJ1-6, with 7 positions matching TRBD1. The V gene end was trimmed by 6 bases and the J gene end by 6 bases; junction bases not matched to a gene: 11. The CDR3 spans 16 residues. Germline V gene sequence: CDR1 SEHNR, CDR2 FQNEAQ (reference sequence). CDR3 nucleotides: TGTGCCAGCAGGCGCAGGTCGGGACAGTCTAATTCACCCCTCCACTTT. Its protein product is CASRRRSGQSNSPLHF.

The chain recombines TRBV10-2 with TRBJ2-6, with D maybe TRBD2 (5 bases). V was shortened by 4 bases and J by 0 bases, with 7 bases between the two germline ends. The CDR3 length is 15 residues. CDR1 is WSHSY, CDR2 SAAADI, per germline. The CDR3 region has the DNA TGCGCCAGCAGTGGAGGGAGCTCTGGGGCCAACGTCCTGACTTTC. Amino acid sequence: CASSGGSSGANVLTF.

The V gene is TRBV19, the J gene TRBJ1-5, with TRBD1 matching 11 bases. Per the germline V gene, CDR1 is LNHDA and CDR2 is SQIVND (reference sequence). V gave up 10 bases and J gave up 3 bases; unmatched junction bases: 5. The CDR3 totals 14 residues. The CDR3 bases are TGTGCCACACGGGACAGGGGGGTCAATCAGCCCCAGCATTTT. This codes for CATRDRGVNQPQHF.

The CDR3 region has the DNA TGTGCCAGCAGCTTAAGGTCGAGGCGGGAAAAACTGTTTTTT. This gives the protein CASSLRSRREKLFF. The rearrangement uses TRBV7-2 and TRBJ1-4, with D unclear. The CDR3 runs to 14 residues. V lost 2 bases, J lost 8 bases, and 12 bases lay in between. Germline V gene sequence: CDR1 SGHTA, CDR2 FQGNSA.

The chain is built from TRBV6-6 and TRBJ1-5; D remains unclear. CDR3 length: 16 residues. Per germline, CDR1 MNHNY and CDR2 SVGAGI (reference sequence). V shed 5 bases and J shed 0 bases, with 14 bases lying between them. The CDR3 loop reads CASSPPPGISNQPQHF. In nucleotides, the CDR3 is TGTGCCAGCAGTCCTCCCCCGGGGATTAGCAATCAGCCCCAGCATTTT.

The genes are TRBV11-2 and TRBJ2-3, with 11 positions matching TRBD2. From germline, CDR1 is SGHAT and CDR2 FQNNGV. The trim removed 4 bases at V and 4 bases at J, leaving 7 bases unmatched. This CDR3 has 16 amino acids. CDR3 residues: CASSSGTSGGADTQYF. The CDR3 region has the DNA TGTGCCAGCAGCTCCGGGACTAGCGGAGGTGCAGATACGCAGTATTTT.

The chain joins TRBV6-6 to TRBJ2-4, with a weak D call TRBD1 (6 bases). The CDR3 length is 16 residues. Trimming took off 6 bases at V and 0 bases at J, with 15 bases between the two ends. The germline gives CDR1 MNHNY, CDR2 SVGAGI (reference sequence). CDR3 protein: CASSYPGQLAKNIQYF. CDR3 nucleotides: TGTGCCAGCAGCTATCCGGGACAACTAGCCAAAAACATTCAGTACTTC.

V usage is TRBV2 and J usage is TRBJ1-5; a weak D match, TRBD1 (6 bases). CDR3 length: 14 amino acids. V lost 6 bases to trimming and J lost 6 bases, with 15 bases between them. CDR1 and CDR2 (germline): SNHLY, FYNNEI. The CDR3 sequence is CASRENRVGQPQHF. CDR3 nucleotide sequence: TGTGCCAGCAGGGAAAACAGGGTAGGTCAGCCCCAGCATTTT.

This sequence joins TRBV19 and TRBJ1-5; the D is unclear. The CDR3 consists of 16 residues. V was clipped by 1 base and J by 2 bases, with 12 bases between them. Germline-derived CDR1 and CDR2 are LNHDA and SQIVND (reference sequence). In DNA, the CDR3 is TGTGCCAGTAGTATAGGCTCAGGCCTTGGCAATCAGCCCCAGCATTTT. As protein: CASSIGSGLGNQPQHF.